The rows below give T cell receptor beta chains drawn from one sample of a study of quantifying T cell responses using KT2 cells. TCRdb recomputed calls from the UMI-ligation and nested PCR reads with MiXCR, one row per CDR3 protein. In the table there are some 34,000 distinct CDR3 sequences, about a tenth of which are singletons. The sequenced sample consisted of PBMCs spiked with cells of the T cell clone KT2. Source of these receptors: a human donor. The CDR3 runs from the conserved cysteine through the conserved F or W. A D gene is named only where the DNA matches it firmly. Rows give clone size only sometimes, using once, few, many, or a class for an expanded clone.

size: many
J: TRBJ1-1
V: TRBV30
D: -
CDR3: CAWSASEDTEAFF
DNA: TGTGCCTGGAGCGCCTCGGAAGACACTGAAGCTTTCTTT

size: many
J: TRBJ1-1
V: TRBV5-1
D: -
CDR3: CASSLVRNTEAFF
DNA: TGCGCCAGCAGCTTGGTTCGGAACACTGAAGCTTTCTTT

size: -
J: TRBJ1-3
V: TRBV7-6
D: -
CDR3: CASSLWGDSGNTIYF
DNA: TGTGCCAGCAGCTTATGGGGGGACTCTGGAAACACCATATATTTT

size: many
J: TRBJ2-4
V: TRBV19
D: TRBD1
CDR3: CASSLQGTGLVGAKNIQYF
DNA: TGTGCCAGTAGTCTACAGGGGACGGGGCTTGTTGGGGCCAAAAACATTCAGTACTTC

size: many
J: TRBJ2-2
V: TRBV7-3
D: -
CDR3: CASSLSGESGSTGELFF
DNA: TGTGCCAGCAGCTTAAGCGGGGAATCTGGGTCCACCGGGGAGCTGTTTTTT

size: -
J: TRBJ2-3
V: TRBV5-1
D: -
CDR3: CASSLATTRPEDTQYF
DNA: TGCGCCAGCAGCTTGGCCACGACTAGGCCGGAGGATACGCAGTATTTT

size: -
J: TRBJ2-5
V: TRBV7-9
D: -
CDR3: CASSLERFGQETQYF
DNA: TGTGCCAGCAGCTTAGAGCGTTTCGGGCAAGAGACCCAGTACTTC

size: -
J: TRBJ2-5
V: TRBV6-2/TRBV6-3
D: -
CDR3: CASSFTGMRETQYF
DNA: TGTGCCAGCAGTTTCACAGGGATGCGAGAGACCCAGTACTTC

size: -
J: TRBJ1-1
V: TRBV10-3
D: TRBD1
CDR3: CAIRNPGGATEAFF
DNA: TGTGCCATCAGGAACCCAGGGGGCGCGACTGAAGCTTTCTTT

size: -
J: TRBJ2-1
V: TRBV15
D: -
CDR3: CATSSKGEVWDEQFF
DNA: TGTGCCACCAGCAGTAAAGGGGAGGTATGGGATGAGCAGTTCTTC

size: few
J: TRBJ1-5
V: TRBV27
D: -
CDR3: CASSLARGQPQHF
DNA: TGTGCCAGCAGTTTAGCGAGGGGTCAGCCCCAGCATTTT

size: medium-sized
J: TRBJ2-2
V: TRBV20-1
D: -
CDR3: CSADLGNTGELFF
DNA: TGCAGTGCCGACCTTGGGAACACCGGGGAGCTGTTTTTT

size: -
J: TRBJ2-5
V: TRBV10-3
D: -
CDR3: CAISEFSGETQYF
DNA: TGTGCCATCAGTGAGTTTAGCGGAGAGACCCAGTACTTC

size: -
J: TRBJ1-6
V: TRBV12-3/TRBV12-4
D: TRBD1
CDR3: CASRPGTGALHF
DNA: TGTGCCAGCAGGCCCGGGACAGGAGCCCTCCACTTT

size: few
J: TRBJ1-1
V: TRBV19
D: TRBD1
CDR3: CASSLGTATEAFF
DNA: TGTGCCAGTAGTCTTGGGACAGCCACTGAAGCTTTCTTT

size: few
J: TRBJ1-5
V: TRBV20-1
D: TRBD1
CDR3: CSARQTGTQPQHF
DNA: TGCAGTGCTAGACAGACAGGGACTCAGCCCCAGCATTTT

size: few
J: TRBJ2-1
V: TRBV6-6
D: -
CDR3: CASSNGAIFNEQFF
DNA: TGTGCCAGCAGTAACGGGGCAATTTTCAATGAGCAGTTCTTC

size: many
J: TRBJ1-4
V: TRBV29-1
D: -
CDR3: CSVNGYGATNEKLFF
DNA: TGCAGCGTCAACGGTTATGGGGCAACTAATGAAAAACTGTTTTTT

size: -
J: TRBJ1-3
V: TRBV3-1
D: -
CDR3: CASSLTEGSGNTIYF
DNA: TGTGCCAGCAGCCTTACCGAGGGATCCGGAAACACCATATATTTT

size: -
J: TRBJ1-1
V: TRBV7-3
D: -
CDR3: CASSLHRNTEAFF
DNA: TGTGCCAGCAGCTTACACAGGAACACTGAAGCTTTCTTT

size: many
J: TRBJ1-6
V: TRBV7-3
D: TRBD1
CDR3: CASSWVRDSNSPLHF
DNA: TGTGCCAGCAGCTGGGTCCGGGACAGTAATTCACCCCTCCACTTT

size: many
J: TRBJ2-1
V: TRBV20-1
D: -
CDR3: CSARDQNNEQFF
DNA: TGCAGTGCTAGAGACCAAAACAATGAGCAGTTCTTC

size: few
J: TRBJ1-1
V: TRBV2
D: -
CDR3: CASSPFSGKDGTEAFF
DNA: TGTGCCAGCAGTCCTTTCTCAGGGAAAGACGGCACTGAAGCTTTCTTT

size: -
J: TRBJ2-5
V: TRBV5-6
D: -
CDR3: CASSNGGEETQYF
DNA: TGTGCCAGCAGCAACGGAGGGGAAGAGACCCAGTACTTC

size: few
J: TRBJ2-1
V: TRBV11-2
D: -
CDR3: CASTQYNEQFF
DNA: TGTGCCAGCACCCAATACAATGAGCAGTTCTTC

size: -
J: TRBJ2-3
V: TRBV20-1
D: -
CDR3: CSARGAITDTQYF
DNA: TGCAGTGCTAGAGGGGCCATCACAGATACGCAGTATTTT

size: -
J: TRBJ1-3
V: TRBV7-2
D: -
CDR3: CASSHGSSGNTIYF
DNA: TGTGCCAGCAGCCATGGGAGTTCTGGAAACACCATATATTTT

size: many
J: TRBJ2-1
V: TRBV20-1
D: -
CDR3: CSARQGTGSYNEQFF
DNA: TGCAGTGCCAGGCAGGGTACCGGATCCTACAATGAGCAGTTCTTC

size: few
J: TRBJ1-5
V: TRBV6-6
D: -
CDR3: CASSYYAQGNQPQHF
DNA: TGTGCCAGCAGTTACTACGCACAGGGCAATCAGCCCCAGCATTTT

size: medium-sized
J: TRBJ2-3
V: TRBV20-1
D: TRBD2
CDR3: CSARGETSGDTDTQYF
DNA: TGCAGTGCTAGAGGGGAGACTAGCGGGGACACAGATACGCAGTATTTT

size: many
J: TRBJ1-6
V: TRBV4-1
D: -
CDR3: CASSQDLTANSPLHF
DNA: TGCGCCAGCAGCCAAGATCTTACGGCCAATTCACCCCTCCACTTT

size: medium-sized
J: TRBJ2-5
V: TRBV15
D: TRBD1
CDR3: CATTLGQGEETQYF
DNA: TGTGCCACCACCCTGGGACAGGGGGAAGAGACCCAGTACTTC

size: -
J: TRBJ2-2
V: TRBV29-1
D: -
CDR3: CSVGSTGELFF
DNA: TGCAGCGTGGGGAGCACCGGGGAGCTGTTTTTT

size: many
J: TRBJ1-2
V: TRBV5-1
D: TRBD1
CDR3: CASSPRDRHYGYTF
DNA: TGCGCCAGCAGCCCGAGGGACAGACACTATGGCTACACCTTC

size: -
J: TRBJ1-2
V: TRBV3-1
D: -
CDR3: CASSPGKLRGFNYGYTF
DNA: TGTGCCAGCAGTCCGGGTAAACTAAGGGGCTTTAACTATGGCTACACCTTC

size: -
J: TRBJ2-1
V: TRBV15
D: TRBD2
CDR3: CATSRENSGRGWYNEQFF
DNA: TGTGCCACCAGCAGAGAAAATAGCGGGAGAGGGTGGTACAATGAGCAGTTCTTC

size: few
J: TRBJ2-7
V: TRBV4-2
D: -
CDR3: CASSQTGYEQYF
DNA: TGTGCCAGCAGCCAGACAGGCTACGAGCAGTACTTC

size: few
J: TRBJ2-1
V: TRBV6-5
D: -
CDR3: CASSSPLLSPFSYNEQFF
DNA: TGTGCCAGCAGTTCCCCTCTACTCTCGCCCTTCTCCTACAATGAGCAGTTCTTC

size: many
J: TRBJ2-2
V: TRBV7-6
D: TRBD2
CDR3: CASSRYSGGATGELFF
DNA: TGTGCCAGCAGCCGTTATAGCGGGGGGGCGACCGGGGAGCTGTTTTTT

size: few
J: TRBJ2-5
V: TRBV20-1
D: TRBD2
CDR3: CSAIRGGLAGPLNQETQYF
DNA: TGCAGTGCTATCAGGGGGGGACTAGCGGGCCCACTAAATCAAGAGACCCAGTACTTC

size: many
J: TRBJ1-5
V: TRBV19
D: -
CDR3: CASSNIGQPQHF
DNA: TGTGCCAGTAGTAACATAGGTCAGCCCCAGCATTTT

size: many
J: TRBJ2-2
V: TRBV24-1
D: TRBD1
CDR3: CATSDRDRETGELFF
DNA: TGTGCCACCAGTGACCGGGACAGGGAAACCGGGGAGCTGTTTTTT

size: few
J: TRBJ1-2
V: TRBV7-2
D: TRBD1
CDR3: CASSQGGGGYTF
DNA: TGTGCCAGCAGCCAGGGGGGCGGTGGCTACACCTTC

size: many
J: TRBJ2-3
V: TRBV7-8
D: -
CDR3: CASSRTRLGLLTDTQYF
DNA: TGTGCCAGCAGCCGTACACGCTTGGGTCTACTCACAGATACGCAGTATTTT

size: -
J: TRBJ1-4
V: TRBV6-6
D: -
CDR3: CASSYDRTARNEKLFF
DNA: TGTGCCAGCAGTTACGACCGAACAGCTCGAAATGAAAAACTGTTTTTT

size: -
J: TRBJ1-1
V: TRBV30
D: -
CDR3: CAWSALGALGTEAFF
DNA: TGTGCCTGGAGTGCCCTTGGGGCTCTGGGCACTGAAGCTTTCTTT

size: medium-sized
J: TRBJ1-2
V: TRBV12-3/TRBV12-4
D: -
CDR3: CASSRTPPSYGYTF
DNA: TGTGCCAGCAGTCGGACTCCCCCCAGCTATGGCTACACCTTC

size: few
J: TRBJ1-3
V: TRBV18
D: -
CDR3: CASSSRRADTIYF
DNA: TGTGCCAGCTCGTCTCGGAGGGCGGACACCATATATTTT

size: -
J: TRBJ2-5
V: TRBV6-6
D: TRBD1
CDR3: CASSLRDREETQYF
DNA: TGTGCCAGCAGTCTCCGGGACAGAGAAGAGACCCAGTACTTC

size: many
J: TRBJ2-3
V: TRBV20-1
D: -
CDR3: CSARNGGIGTDTQYF
DNA: TGCAGTGCTAGAAATGGGGGGATAGGGACAGATACGCAGTATTTT

size: many
J: TRBJ1-6
V: TRBV4-1
D: -
CDR3: CASSQGSGNNNSPLHF
DNA: TGCGCCAGCAGCCAGGGCTCAGGGAACAATAATTCACCCCTCCACTTT

size: many
J: TRBJ2-3
V: TRBV12-3/TRBV12-4
D: TRBD2
CDR3: CASSFGGSADTQYF
DNA: TGTGCCAGCAGTTTTGGCGGGAGCGCAGATACGCAGTATTTT

size: few
J: TRBJ2-1
V: TRBV4-3
D: -
CDR3: CASSQEQTGAAYNEQFF
DNA: TGCGCCAGCAGCCAAGAACAGACGGGAGCGGCCTACAATGAGCAGTTCTTC